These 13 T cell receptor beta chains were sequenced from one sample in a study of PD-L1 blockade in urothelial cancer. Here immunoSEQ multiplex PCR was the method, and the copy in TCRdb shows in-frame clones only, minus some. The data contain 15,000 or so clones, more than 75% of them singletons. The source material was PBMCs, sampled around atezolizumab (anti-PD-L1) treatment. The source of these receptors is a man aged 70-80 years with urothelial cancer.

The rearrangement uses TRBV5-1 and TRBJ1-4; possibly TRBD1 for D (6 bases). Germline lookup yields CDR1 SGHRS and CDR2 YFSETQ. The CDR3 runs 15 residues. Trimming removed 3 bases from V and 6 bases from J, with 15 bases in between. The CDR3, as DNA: TGCGCCAGCAGCTCCGAAAACAGACAGGATGAAAAACTGTTTTTT. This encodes CASSSENRQDEKLFF.

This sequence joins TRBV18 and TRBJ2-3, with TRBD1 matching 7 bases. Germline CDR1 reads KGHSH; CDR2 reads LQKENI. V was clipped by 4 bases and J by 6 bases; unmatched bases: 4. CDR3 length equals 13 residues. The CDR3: CASSLTTGDTQYF. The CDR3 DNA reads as TGTGCCAGCTCACTTACGACAGGGGATACGCAGTATTTT.

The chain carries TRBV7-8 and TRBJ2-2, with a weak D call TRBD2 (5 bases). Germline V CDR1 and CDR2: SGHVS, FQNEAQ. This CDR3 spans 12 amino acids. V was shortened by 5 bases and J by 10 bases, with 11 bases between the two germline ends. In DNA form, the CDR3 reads TGTGCCAGCAGCAAACTAGTGGAGGAGCTGTTTTTT. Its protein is CASSKLVEELFF. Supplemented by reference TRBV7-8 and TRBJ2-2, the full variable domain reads GAGVSQSPRYKVAKRGQDVALRCDPISGHVSLFWYQQALGQGPEFLTYFQNEAQLDKSGLPSDRFFAERPEGSVSTLKIQRTQQEDSAVYLCASSKLVEELFFGEGSRLTVL.

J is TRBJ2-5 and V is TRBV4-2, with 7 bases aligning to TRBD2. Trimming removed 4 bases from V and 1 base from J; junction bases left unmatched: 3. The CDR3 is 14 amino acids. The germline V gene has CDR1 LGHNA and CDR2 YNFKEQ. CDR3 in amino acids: CASSRGGPQETQYF. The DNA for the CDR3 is TGTGCCAGCAGCCGGGGAGGGCCCCAAGAGACCCAGTACTTC.

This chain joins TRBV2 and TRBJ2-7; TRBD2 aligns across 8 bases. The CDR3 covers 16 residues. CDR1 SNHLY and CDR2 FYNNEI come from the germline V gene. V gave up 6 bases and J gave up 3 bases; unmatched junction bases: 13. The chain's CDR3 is CASSSSGTSAFYEQYF. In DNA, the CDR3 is TGTGCCAGCAGCTCCTCCGGGACTAGTGCCTTCTACGAGCAGTACTTC.

CDR3 residues: CASSFPHGGSSYEQYF. The CDR3 region has the DNA TGTGCCAGCAGCTTCCCCCACGGAGGTAGCTCCTACGAGCAGTACTTC. This chain connects TRBV7-9 to TRBJ2-7; perhaps TRBD2 as D (5 bases). This CDR3 contains 16 residues. Between the trimmed V and J ends, which lost 3 bases and 0 bases, there was a span of 15 bases. Per the germline V gene, CDR1 is SEHNR and CDR2 is FQNEAQ (reference sequence). Based on the CDR3 plus reference TRBV7-9 and TRBJ2-7, the full variable domain is DTGVSQNPRHKITKRGQNVTFRCDPISEHNRLYWYRQTLGQGPEFLTYFQNEAQLEKSRLLSDRFSAERPKGSFSTLEIQRTEQGDSAMYLCASSFPHGGSSYEQYFGPGTRLTVT.

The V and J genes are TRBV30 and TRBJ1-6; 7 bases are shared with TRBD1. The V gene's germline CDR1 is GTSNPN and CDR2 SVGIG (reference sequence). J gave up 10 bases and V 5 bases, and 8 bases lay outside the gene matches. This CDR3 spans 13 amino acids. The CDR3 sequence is CAWGQGVSSPLHF. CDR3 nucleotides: TGTGCCTGGGGCCAGGGGGTTTCGTCACCCCTCCACTTT.

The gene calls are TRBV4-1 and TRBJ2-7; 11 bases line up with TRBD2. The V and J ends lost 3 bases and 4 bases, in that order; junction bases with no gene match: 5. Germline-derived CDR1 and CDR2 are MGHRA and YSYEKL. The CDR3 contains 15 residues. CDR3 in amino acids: CASSHFSGGAYEQYF. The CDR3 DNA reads TGCGCCAGCAGCCATTTTAGCGGGGGGGCATACGAGCAGTACTTC.

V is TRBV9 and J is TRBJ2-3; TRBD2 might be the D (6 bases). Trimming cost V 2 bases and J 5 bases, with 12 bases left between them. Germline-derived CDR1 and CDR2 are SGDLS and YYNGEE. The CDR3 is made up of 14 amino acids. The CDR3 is CASSVHVGGDTQYF. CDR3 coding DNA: TGTGCCAGCAGCGTCCATGTCGGGGGAGATACGCAGTATTTT.

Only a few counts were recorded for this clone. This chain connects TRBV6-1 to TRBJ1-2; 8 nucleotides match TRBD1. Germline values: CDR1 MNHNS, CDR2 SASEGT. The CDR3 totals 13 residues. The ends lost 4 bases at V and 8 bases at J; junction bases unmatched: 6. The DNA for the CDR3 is TGTGCCAGCAGTGCCGACAGGGGTGGAGGCTACACCTTC. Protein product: CASSADRGGGYTF.

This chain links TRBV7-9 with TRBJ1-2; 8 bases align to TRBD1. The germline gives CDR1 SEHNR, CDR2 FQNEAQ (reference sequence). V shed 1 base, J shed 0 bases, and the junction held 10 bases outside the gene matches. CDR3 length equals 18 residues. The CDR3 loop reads CASSLVFLGTGTNYGYTF. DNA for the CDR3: TGTGCCAGCAGCTTAGTTTTTTTAGGGACAGGCACTAACTATGGCTACACCTTC.

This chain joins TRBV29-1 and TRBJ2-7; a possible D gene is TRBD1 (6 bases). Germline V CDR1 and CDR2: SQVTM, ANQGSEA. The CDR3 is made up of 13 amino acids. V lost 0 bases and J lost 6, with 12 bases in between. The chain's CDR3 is CSVEEGGRGEQYF. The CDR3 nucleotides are TGCAGCGTTGAAGAAGGGGGACGGGGCGAGCAGTACTTC.

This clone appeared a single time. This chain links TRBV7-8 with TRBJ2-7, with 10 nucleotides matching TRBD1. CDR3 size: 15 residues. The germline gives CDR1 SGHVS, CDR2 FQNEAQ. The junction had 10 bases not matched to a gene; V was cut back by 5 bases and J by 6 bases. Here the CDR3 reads CASSTWDRGRGEQYF. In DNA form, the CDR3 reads TGTGCCAGCAGCACCTGGGACAGGGGCCGGGGCGAGCAGTACTTC.